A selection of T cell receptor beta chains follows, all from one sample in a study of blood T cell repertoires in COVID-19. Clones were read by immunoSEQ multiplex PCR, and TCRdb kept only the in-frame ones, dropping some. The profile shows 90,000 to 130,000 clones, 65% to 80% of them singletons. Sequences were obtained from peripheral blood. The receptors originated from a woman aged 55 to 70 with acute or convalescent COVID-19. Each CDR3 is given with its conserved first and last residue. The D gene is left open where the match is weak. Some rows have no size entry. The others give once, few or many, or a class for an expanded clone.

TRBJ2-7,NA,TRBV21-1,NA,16,TGTGCCAGCAGCAAATTACCCCGGGACAGCCCCTACGAGCAGTACTTC,CASSKLPRDSPYEQYF
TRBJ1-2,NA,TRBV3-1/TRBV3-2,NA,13,TGTGCCAGCAGCCAAGATGGGCAGTATGGCTACACCTTC,CASSQDGQYGYTF
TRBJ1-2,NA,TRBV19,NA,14,TGTGCCAGTAGTATAGTGTCCAGGGGTTACGGCTACACCTTC,CASSIVSRGYGYTF
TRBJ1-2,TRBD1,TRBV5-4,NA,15,TGTGCCAGCAGCTTGGTTGGCAGGACAGGAGCTGGCTACACCTTC,CASSLVGRTGAGYTF
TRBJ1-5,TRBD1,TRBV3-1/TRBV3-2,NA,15,TGTGCCAGCAGCTACGGACAGGCGGCACCGATGCCCCAGCATTTT,CASSYGQAAPMPQHF
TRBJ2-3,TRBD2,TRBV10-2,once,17,TGCGCCAGCAGTGTAAGCAGCGGGGGGTACAGCACAGATACGCAGTATTTT,CASSVSSGGYSTDTQYF
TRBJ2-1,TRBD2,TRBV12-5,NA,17,TGTGCTAGTGGGCCGGGACTAGCGGGGGGCTTCTACAATGAGCAGTTCTTC,CASGPGLAGGFYNEQFF
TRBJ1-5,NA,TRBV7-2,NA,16,TGTGCCAGCAGCTTAGTAAGCGGCGGCCTCAATCAGCCCCAGCATTTT,CASSLVSGGLNQPQHF
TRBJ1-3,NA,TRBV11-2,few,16,TGTGCCAGCAGCTTAGCTGGCAGCGGGACTGGAAACACCATATATTTT,CASSLAGSGTGNTIYF
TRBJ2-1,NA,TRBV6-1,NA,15,TGTGCCAGCAGTGAAGAGCTAACCCCCTACAATGAGCAGTTCTTC,CASSEELTPYNEQFF
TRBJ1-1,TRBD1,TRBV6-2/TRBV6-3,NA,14,TGTGCCAGCAGCACCGGACAGGGAAGCACTGAAGCTTTCTTT,CASSTGQGSTEAFF
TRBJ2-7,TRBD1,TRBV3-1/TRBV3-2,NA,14,TGTGCCAGCAGACCTTTAACAGGGGGTGGGGAGCAGTACTTC,CASRPLTGGGEQYF
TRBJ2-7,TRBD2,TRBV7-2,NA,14,TGTGCCAGCAGGCCTCGGGAGGGGCACTACGAGCAGTACTTC,CASRPREGHYEQYF
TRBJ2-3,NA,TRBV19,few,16,TGTGCCAGTAGATCGGGGGCTAGCGGAGGGACAGATACGCAGTATTTT,CASRSGASGGTDTQYF
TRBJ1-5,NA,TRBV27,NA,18,TGTGCCAGCAGTTTATCTTATCGGGGGGCGCGGGGGAATCAGCCCCAGCATTTT,CASSLSYRGARGNQPQHF
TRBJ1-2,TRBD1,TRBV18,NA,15,TGTGCCAGCTCACCACGCCTTGACAGGGGGTATGGCTACACCTTC,CASSPRLDRGYGYTF
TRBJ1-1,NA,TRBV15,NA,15,TGTGCCACCAGGGTGGACAGTTCAATGAACACTGAAGCTTTCTTT,CATRVDSSMNTEAFF
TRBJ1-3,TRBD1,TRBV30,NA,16,TGTGCCTGGACCCTTAACAGGGGGCTGGGGGGAAACACCATATATTTT,CAWTLNRGLGGNTIYF
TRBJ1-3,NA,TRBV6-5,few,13,TGTGCCAGCGAACCACCGCGTGGAAACACCATATATTTT,CASEPPRGNTIYF